This T cell receptor (beta chain) was identified during a study of blood T cell repertoires in COVID-19. Cohort placement rested on clinical history that participants reported themselves. The method was immunoSEQ multiplex PCR; TCRdb's version includes in-frame clones alone and lacks a portion of them. Of 140,000 to 150,000 clones in the sample, roughly 86% were seen once. The CDR3 length is 14 residues. V shed 5 bases, J shed 3 bases, and the junction held 3 bases outside the gene matches. Germline V gene data show CDR1 as LNHDA and CDR2 as SQIVND (reference sequence). Sample: PBMCs or T cells enriched from blood (not recorded which). This sequence was found in a woman aged 50 to 60 with acute COVID-19. J is TRBJ2-2 and V is TRBV19, with 7 bases lining up with TRBD1. CDR3: CASSRDSYTGELFF. The DNA for the CDR3 is TGTGCCAGTAGTCGGGACAGCTACACCGGGGAGCTGTTTTTT.